The sequence of this T cell receptor beta chain was determined in a study of neurological immune-mediated disorders (dated 2019 in TCRdb). Notes on the research overall: Among the roughly 34 multiple sclerosis patients, relapsing-remitting MS accounted for some 30 and secondary progressive MS accounted for 3. Peripheral blood TCR-beta repertoires from patients with HTLV-I-associated myelopathy (HAM/TSP), patients with multiple sclerosis, and healthy controls were compared in the study using UMI-based sequencing. The 90 to 120 TCR-beta libraries covered PBMC samples along with longitudinal samples, technical triplicates, and paired sorted CD4+ and CD8+ T-cell subsets. Of the roughly 70 subjects in the cohort, roughly 14 were HAM/TSP patients, approximately 35 were multiple sclerosis patients, and 20 were healthy controls.

cDNA was synthesized by template-switch 5'RACE using a primer with a 10-nucleotide random unique molecular identifier that tagged each TCR transcript. Each sequencing run produced over 160 million TCR-beta sequences covering 15-18 subjects. The RNeasy kit was used to extract total RNA. TCR-beta VDJ regions were amplified with primers for the TCR constant region and the 5'RACE anchor, using the KAPA Real-time Library Amplification kit. Sample indexes and Illumina adaptors were added in a first PCR, after which library yield was increased in a second PCR. After purification with Ampure beads, the TCR product of roughly 650 bp was size-selected on a 2% E-gel SizeSelection system. Before pooling, library quality was checked on a Bioanalyzer, concentration was measured with Qubit, and libraries were quantified with the Kapa Library Quantification kit. An Illumina HiSeq 2500 sequenced the libraries paired-end 2 x 150 bp. To increase sequence diversity, about 25-31% phiX was spiked into each library pool. On the authors' methods: Quality-filtered reads were processed with the UMI-based MiGEC pipeline, and over 90% of raw TCR sequences were removed by the MiGEC pipeline during error correction. IMGT germline references were used for aligning VDJ genes, and each clonotype was defined as a unique CDR3 amino acid sequence together with its V-J genes. Clonal expansion, Shannon diversity and CDR3 relatedness (CalcPairwiseDistances, ClusterSamples) were evaluated with VDJtools, and phylogenetic trees were built with CLCbio workbench. A clone was classed as expanded if it had 8 or more unique UMIs, a cutoff based on coefficient-of-variation modelling across technical triplicates. The public reads were quality trimmed at Q25 with fastp and then assembled into clones with MiXCR by TCRdb, keeping productive beta chains. Records with the same CDR3 protein are collapsed into one entry carrying the most frequent genes and DNA. V and J calls and clone size were set by TCRdb, not the authors. The sample profile shows about 50,000 distinct CDR3 sequences; about 4.2% of them were found once. The top ten constitute 2.5% to 3.5% of the sample.

Overall study outcomes, separate from this receptor: No identical CDR3 amino acid sequences were found to be shared among expanded clones across subjects, suggesting that TCR-beta repertoires were private in all groups. TCR clonal expansion was highest in HAM/TSP patients and lowest in MS patients, with MS patients falling below even healthy controls. In a phylogenetic analysis, the repertoires of 18 out of 34 MS patients fell into a single cluster of related CDR3 sequences, pointing to a possible signature at the repertoire level. No clinical or MRI features were associated with the MS cluster, and the authors said that larger cohorts are needed.

This clonotype was observed a few times. Its antigen specificity is not known. At one boundary the junction diverges from the germline segment, which might be a read error. For unsorted PBMC libraries, 2 million PBMCs were used after storage in RNAlater at -80 degrees C until RNA extraction. The multiple sclerosis patients were enrolled in a US clinical protocol that evaluated disease progression with magnetic resonance imaging. Peripheral blood underwent Ficoll-Hypaque density gradient centrifugation to isolate PBMCs, which were then cryopreserved in liquid nitrogen. The sequence was collected from a man in his forties or fifties with multiple sclerosis. Sample: PBMCs.

The CDR3 amino acid sequence is: CASSSPGQRNQPQNF. The nucleotide sequence reads as follows: TGTGCCAGCAGTTCCCCGGGACAGCGCAATCAGCCCCAGAATTTT. This sequence uses TRBV6-4 and TRBJ1-5, and TRBD1 matches 7 of the central bases. CDR1 and CDR2 (MRHNA, SNTAGT) derive from the germline V gene. Inclusive of the bounding cysteine and phenylalanine, the CDR3 is 15 residues long. Just CDR3 DNA is preserved here, 45 bases in frame from base 1.